These 10 T cell receptor beta chains were all obtained from the same sample, sequenced in a study of blood T cell repertoires in COVID-19. Method: immunoSEQ multiplex PCR; TCRdb's copy keeps in-frame clones and lacks some. The repertoire holds about 130,000 clones, around four fifths seen once, with around 11% in the top ten. Sequences were obtained from peripheral blood. These receptors were taken from a man between 60 and 75 years old with acute or convalescent COVID-19.

The chain joins TRBV21-1 to TRBJ1-1; the D call in the table, TRBD1, was not verified against the DNA. TRBV21-1 is deemed a pseudogene. The CDR3 runs 14 residues. CDR3 amino acids: CASSPQGKGTEAFF. The CDR3 nucleotides are TGTGCCAGCAGCCCACAGGGGAAGGGGACTGAAGCTTTCTTT.

The chain uses TRBV5-1 and TRBJ2-7, with 7 bases identical to TRBD2. This CDR3 region has 15 residues. Trimming removed 4 bases from V and 0 bases from J; junction bases left unmatched: 7. Germline V lookup: CDR1 SGHRS, CDR2 YFSETQ. The DNA of the CDR3 is TGCGCCAGCAGCCACCTAGCGGCGAGCTCCTACGAGCAGTACTTC. Its translation is CASSHLAASSYEQYF.

The chain couples TRBV28 to TRBJ2-7; 9 nucleotides agree with TRBD1. With 7 bases clipped from V and 6 bases from J, the junction kept 7 bases outside the gene matches. This CDR3 has 13 amino acids. Germline loops: CDR1 MDHEN, CDR2 SYDVKM. The CDR3 bases are TGTGCCAGCATAACGGGACAGGGTCGCGAGCAGTACTTC. Amino acids: CASITGQGREQYF.

J is TRBJ2-1 and V is TRBV30, with TRBD2 matching 15 bases. The J segment lost 10 bases and the V segment lost 2 bases, leaving 12 bases of the junction unmatched. Germline assignment: CDR1 GTSNPN and CDR2 SVGIG (reference sequence). The CDR3 extends over 17 amino acids. The CDR3, as DNA: TGTGCCTGGAGTCGCCGGACTAGCGGGAGGGCCCCCAAAGAGCAGTTCTTC. This gives the protein CAWSRRTSGRAPKEQFF.

The chain combines TRBV5-1 with TRBJ1-1; weak D call: TRBD1 (5 bases). The CDR3 totals 16 residues. V was clipped by 3 bases and J by 0 bases, with 15 bases between them. CDR1 SGHRS and CDR2 YFSETQ come from the germline V gene. CDR3: CASSSVEGPMNTEAFF. For the CDR3, the DNA is TGCGCCAGCAGCTCCGTGGAGGGGCCTATGAACACTGAAGCTTTCTTT.

V and J are TRBV7-9 and TRBJ2-7, with D tentatively TRBD2 (6 bases). V was shortened by 1 base and J by 7 bases, with 11 bases between the two germline ends. Germline assignment: CDR1 SEHNR and CDR2 FQNEAQ (reference sequence). The CDR3 totals 13 residues. DNA of the CDR3: TGTGCCAGCAGCTTAGTGGGGGGACGAGAGCAGTACTTC. As protein: CASSLVGGREQYF.

This chain connects TRBV5-1 to TRBJ1-3; D gene uncertain. CDR3 size: 14 residues. V was clipped by 1 base and J by 0 bases, with 5 bases between them. Per the germline V gene, CDR1 is SGHRS and CDR2 is YFSETQ. Written as DNA, the CDR3 is TGCGCCAGCAGCTTGAGCGTCTCTGGAAACACCATATATTTT. Its protein product is CASSLSVSGNTIYF.

The chain combines TRBV6-5 with TRBJ1-1; D perhaps matches TRBD1 (6 bases). CDR1 MNHEY and CDR2 SVGAGI come from the germline V gene. V dropped 5 bases and J dropped 5 bases, with 18 bases sitting between them. This CDR3 is built from 15 residues. The CDR3 bases are TGTGCCAGCAGTCGACAGGCCCCATGGGAGACTGAAGCTTTCTTT. The encoded protein is CASSRQAPWETEAFF.

The V call is TRBV4-1, the J call TRBJ2-3, with 9 bases identical to TRBD2. This CDR3 region has 16 residues. Germline V gene lookup returns CDR1 MGHRA and CDR2 YSYEKL. V was pared by 1 base and J by 3 bases, with 5 bases of the junction left unmatched. The CDR3: CASSQGLAVWTDTQYF. In DNA, the CDR3 is TGCGCCAGCAGCCAAGGACTAGCGGTTTGGACAGATACGCAGTATTTT.

V and J are TRBV6-1 and TRBJ1-2; possibly TRBD1 for D (5 bases). Deletions cut 3 bases from V and 1 base from J, with 9 bases between. The CDR3 extends over 14 amino acids. CDR1 MNHNS and CDR2 SASEGT come from the germline V gene. The CDR3 DNA follows: TGTGCCAGCAGTGACAGGGATCTTAACTATGGCTACACCTTC. Protein sequence: CASSDRDLNYGYTF.